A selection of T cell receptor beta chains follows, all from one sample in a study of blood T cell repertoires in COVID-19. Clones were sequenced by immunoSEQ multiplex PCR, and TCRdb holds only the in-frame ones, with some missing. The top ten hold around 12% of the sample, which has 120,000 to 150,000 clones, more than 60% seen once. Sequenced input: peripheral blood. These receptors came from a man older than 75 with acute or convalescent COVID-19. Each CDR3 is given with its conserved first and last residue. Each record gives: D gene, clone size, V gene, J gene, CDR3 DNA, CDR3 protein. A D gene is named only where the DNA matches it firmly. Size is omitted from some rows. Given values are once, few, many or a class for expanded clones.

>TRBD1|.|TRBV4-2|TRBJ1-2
TGTGCCAGCAGCCAAGAGGGCAGGGGGCATGGCTACACCTTC
CASSQEGRGHGYTF
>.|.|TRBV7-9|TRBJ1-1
TGTGCCAGCAGCTTAGCTCTCGGGGGTACTGAAGCTTTCTTT
CASSLALGGTEAFF
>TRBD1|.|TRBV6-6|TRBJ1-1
TGTGCCAGCAGTCCCCCGGGACAGGGTACTGAAGCTTTCTTT
CASSPPGQGTEAFF
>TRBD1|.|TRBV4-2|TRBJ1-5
TGTGCCAGCAGCCTGACAGGGGAGGATCAGCCCCAGCATTTT
CASSLTGEDQPQHF
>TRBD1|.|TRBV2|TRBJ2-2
TGTGCCAGCAGTTGGCAGGGGGTCGACGGGGAGCTGTTTTTT
CASSWQGVDGELFF
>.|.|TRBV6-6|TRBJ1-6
TGTGCCAGCAAACGATCCACAGGGAATTCACCCCTCCACTTT
CASKRSTGNSPLHF
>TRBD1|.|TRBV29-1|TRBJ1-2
TGCAGCGTGTGGACAGGGGATAACTATGGCTACACCTTC
CSVWTGDNYGYTF
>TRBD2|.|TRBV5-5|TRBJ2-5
TGTGCCAGCAACCCTCTTAGCGGGGTTGTAGAGACCCAGTACTTC
CASNPLSGVVETQYF
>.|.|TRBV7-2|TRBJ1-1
TGTGCCAGCAGCTATCAGGCCGGGAACACTGAAGCTTTCTTT
CASSYQAGNTEAFF
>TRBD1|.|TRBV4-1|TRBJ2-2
TGCGCCAGCAGCCAAACCGGGACAGGGGCCGGGGAGCTGTTTTTT
CASSQTGTGAGELFF
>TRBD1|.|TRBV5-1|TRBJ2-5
TGCGCCAGCAGCTTGGGGGACAGGTCGGGTGAGACCCAGTACTTC
CASSLGDRSGETQYF
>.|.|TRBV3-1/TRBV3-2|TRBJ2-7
TGTGCCAGCAGCCTTCGGGATACCGGGCAGTACTTC
CASSLRDTGQYF
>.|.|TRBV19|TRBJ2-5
TGTGCCAGTATGGACCCCACAGGCACTCAAGAGACCCAGTACTTC
CASMDPTGTQETQYF
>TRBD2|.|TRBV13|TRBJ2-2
TGTGCCAGCAGCCAGGGGGGGCTAGCGGGATTGAACACCGGGGAGCTGTTTTTT
CASSQGGLAGLNTGELFF
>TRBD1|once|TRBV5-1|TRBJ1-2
TGCGCCAGCAGCATGACAGGGGCTAACTATGGCTACACCTTC
CASSMTGANYGYTF
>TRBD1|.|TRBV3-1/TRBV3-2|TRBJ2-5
TGTGCCAGCAGCCCGCGACGTAGGACAGGTGGGAAAGAGACCCAGTACTTC
CASSPRRRTGGKETQYF
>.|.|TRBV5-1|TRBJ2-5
TGCGCCAGCAGCTCCGCCGGCAGCGAAGAGACCCAGTACTTC
CASSSAGSEETQYF
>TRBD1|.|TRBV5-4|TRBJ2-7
TGTGCCAGCAGCCTGACAGGGGTGGGAACCTACGAGCAGTACTTC
CASSLTGVGTYEQYF
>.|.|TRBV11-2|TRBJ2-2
TGTGCCAGCAGCTTACAACAGGGAGTTAACACCGGGGAGCTGTTTTTT
CASSLQQGVNTGELFF
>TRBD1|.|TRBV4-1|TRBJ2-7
TGCGCCAGCAGCCCTGTATCGACAGGGAGCTACGAGCAGTACTTC
CASSPVSTGSYEQYF
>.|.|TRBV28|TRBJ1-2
TGTGCCAGCAGTTACCCCTCAGGGTCATCAGACTATGGCTACACCTTC
CASSYPSGSSDYGYTF
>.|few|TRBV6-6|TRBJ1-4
TGTGCCAGCAGCTCAAACAGGGAAGGGGGTGAAAAACTGTTTTTT
CASSSNREGGEKLFF
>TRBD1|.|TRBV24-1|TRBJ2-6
TGTGCCACCAGTGATCCCGCACAGGGGGCAGGCGTCCTGACTTTC
CATSDPAQGAGVLTF
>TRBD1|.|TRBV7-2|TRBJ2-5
TGTGCCAGCAGCTTCGACAGGGGGCAACAAGAGACCCAGTACTTC
CASSFDRGQQETQYF
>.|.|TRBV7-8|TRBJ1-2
TGTGCCAGCAGCTTAGTATCGGGGGAGAACTATGGCTACACCTTC
CASSLVSGENYGYTF
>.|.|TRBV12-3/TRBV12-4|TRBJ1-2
TGTGCCAGTGGGGCTTTCGGCTACACCTTC
CASGAFGYTF
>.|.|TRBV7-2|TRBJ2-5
TGTGCCAGCAGCTCCCAACGGGAGACCCAGTACTTC
CASSSQRETQYF
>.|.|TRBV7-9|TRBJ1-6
TGTGCCAGCAGCTTCCCGGGTGAGACCCTCCACTTT
CASSFPGETLHF
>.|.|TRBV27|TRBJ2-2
TGTGCCAGCAGTTTATCCGGGGTCGGGGAGCTGTTTTTT
CASSLSGVGELFF
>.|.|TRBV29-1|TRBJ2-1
TGCAGCGTTGAACCCCGGCGGGATGAGCAGTTCTTC
CSVEPRRDEQFF
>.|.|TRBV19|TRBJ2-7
TGTGCCAGTAGTATGCCTCGGAGCTCCTACGAGCAGTACTTC
CASSMPRSSYEQYF
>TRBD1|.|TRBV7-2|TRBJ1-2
TGTGCCAGCAGCTTAGCGGGACAGGGTAACCTCTATGGCTACACCTTC
CASSLAGQGNLYGYTF
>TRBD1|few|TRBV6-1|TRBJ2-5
TGTGCCAGCAGTGAAATATGGGACAGGGGGCTAGAGACCCAGTACTTC
CASSEIWDRGLETQYF
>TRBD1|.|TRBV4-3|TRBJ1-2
TGCGCCAGCAGCCAAGATTTGGAGGGGGCAGGCTATGGCTACACCTTC
CASSQDLEGAGYGYTF
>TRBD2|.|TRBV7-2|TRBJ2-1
TGTGCCAGCAGCTTCGGGACTAGGGAATGGGTTGAGCAGTTCTTC
CASSFGTREWVEQFF
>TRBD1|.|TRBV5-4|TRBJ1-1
TGTGCCAGCAGCTTGCAAACGGGACAGCGCGCTGAAGCTTTCTTT
CASSLQTGQRAEAFF
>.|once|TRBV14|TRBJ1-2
TGTGCCAGCAGCCAAGGACTGAGCTATGGCTACACCTTC
CASSQGLSYGYTF
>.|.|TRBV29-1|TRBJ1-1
TGCAGCGTTGAAACCACAGAAGAAGCTTTCTTT
CSVETTEEAFF
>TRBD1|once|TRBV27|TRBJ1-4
TGTGCCAGCAGCTCACCCACAGGGGTTGGCGAAAAACTGTTTTTT
CASSSPTGVGEKLFF
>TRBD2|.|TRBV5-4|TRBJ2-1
TGTGCCAGCAGCTTGGGGCTGCGGGGGAGCTCCTACAATGAGCAGTTCTTC
CASSLGLRGSSYNEQFF
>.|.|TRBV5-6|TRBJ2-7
TGTGCCAGCAGCTTGGTTAATAGTCCCTACGAGCAGTACTTC
CASSLVNSPYEQYF
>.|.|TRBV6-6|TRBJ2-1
TGTGCCAGCAGTTACGGGGCTAGCGAGTCTCTGAATGAGCAGTTCTTC
CASSYGASESLNEQFF
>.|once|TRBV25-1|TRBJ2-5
TGTGCCAGCAGTAAACGGGACACCCTGGAGACCCAGTACTTC
CASSKRDTLETQYF
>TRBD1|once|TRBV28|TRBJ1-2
TGTGCCAGCAGTCAAACAGGGGAGAACTATGGCTACACCTTC
CASSQTGENYGYTF
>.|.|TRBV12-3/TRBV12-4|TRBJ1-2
TGTGCCAGCAGTGTAAGGGGAGGGTATGGCTACACCTTC
CASSVRGGYGYTF
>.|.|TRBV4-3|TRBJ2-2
TGCGCCAGCAGCCAAGATATGACCGGGGAGCTGTTTTTT
CASSQDMTGELFF
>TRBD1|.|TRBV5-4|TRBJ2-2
TGTGCCAGCAGTGGGGGACAGAGAAACACCGGGGAGCTGTTTTTT
CASSGGQRNTGELFF
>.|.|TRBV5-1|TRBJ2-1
TGCGCCAGCAGCTTGGCAGGGGATAGCTCCTACAATGAGCAGTTCTTC
CASSLAGDSSYNEQFF